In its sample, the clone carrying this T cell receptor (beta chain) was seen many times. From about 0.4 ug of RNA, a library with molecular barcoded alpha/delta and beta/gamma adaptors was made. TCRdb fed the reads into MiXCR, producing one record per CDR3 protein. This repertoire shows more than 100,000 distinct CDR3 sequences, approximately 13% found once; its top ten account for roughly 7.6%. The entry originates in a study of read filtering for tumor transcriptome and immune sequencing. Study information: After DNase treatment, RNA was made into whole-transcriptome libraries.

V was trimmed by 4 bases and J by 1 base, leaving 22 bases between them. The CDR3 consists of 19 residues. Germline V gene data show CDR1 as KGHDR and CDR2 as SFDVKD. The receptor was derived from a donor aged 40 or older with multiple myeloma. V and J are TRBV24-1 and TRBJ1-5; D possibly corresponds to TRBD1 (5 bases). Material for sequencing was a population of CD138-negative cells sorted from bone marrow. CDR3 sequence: CATSEIESRALKSNQPQHF. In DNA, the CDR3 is TGTGCCACCAGTGAAATCGAAAGCAGGGCGCTTAAAAGCAATCAGCCCCAGCATTTT.